This T cell receptor (beta chain) is drawn from a study of blood T cell repertoires in COVID-19. Study background: The cDNA or gDNA used as material had been derived from T cells, B-cell-depleted T cells, or PBMCs.

As processed by the authors: For nucleated cells, counts were estimated from reference gene primer amplification. Generated by immunoSEQ multiplex PCR, the TCRdb table keeps only in-frame clones and is missing some. V and J calls and clone size follow that table, whereas D and trimming were derived from the DNA. Of 250,000 to 300,000 clones detected, 89% appear once; the ten largest clones hold 11%. The CDR3 runs 16 residues. Germline V gives CDR1 SGHNT, CDR2 YENEEA. Trimming cost V 2 bases and J 4 bases; bases outside gene matches: 4. The specimen was peripheral blood. The clonotype originates from a woman between 25 and 40 years old with COVID-19, enrolled during active disease. The chain carries TRBV11-3 and TRBJ2-1; 11 nucleotides line up with TRBD2. The CDR3 region has the DNA TGTGCCAGCAGCTTACAACTAGCGGGGGAGTACAATGAGCAGTTCTTC. Amino acid sequence: CASSLQLAGEYNEQFF.